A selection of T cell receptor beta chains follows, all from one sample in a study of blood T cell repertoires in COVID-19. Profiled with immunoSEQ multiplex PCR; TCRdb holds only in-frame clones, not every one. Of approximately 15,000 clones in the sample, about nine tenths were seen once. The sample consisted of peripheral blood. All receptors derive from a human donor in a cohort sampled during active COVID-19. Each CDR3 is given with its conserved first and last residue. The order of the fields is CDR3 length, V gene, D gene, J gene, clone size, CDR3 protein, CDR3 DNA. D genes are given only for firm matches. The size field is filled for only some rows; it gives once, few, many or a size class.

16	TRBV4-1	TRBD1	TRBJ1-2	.	CASSQDESRDRGGYTF	TGCGCCAGCAGCCAAGATGAGAGCAGGGACAGGGGCGGCTACACCTTC
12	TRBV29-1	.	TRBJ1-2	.	CSVEYRLYGYTF	TGCAGCGTTGAATACAGGCTTTATGGCTACACCTTC
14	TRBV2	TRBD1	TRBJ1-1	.	CASSRRDRNTEAFF	TGTGCCAGCAGTCGCCGGGACAGGAACACTGAAGCTTTCTTT
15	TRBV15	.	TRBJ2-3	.	CATSRDRGGTDTQYF	TGTGCCACCAGCAGAGATCGCGGGGGCACAGATACGCAGTATTTT
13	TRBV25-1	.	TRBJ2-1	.	CASSEHSIDEQFF	TGTGCCAGCAGTGAGCACAGTATCGATGAGCAGTTCTTC
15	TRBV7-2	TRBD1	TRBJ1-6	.	CASSLAGTGQSPLHF	TGTGCCAGCAGCTTAGCCGGGACAGGGCAATCACCCCTCCACTTT
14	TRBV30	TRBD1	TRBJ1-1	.	CAWSQTGANTEAFF	TGTGCCTGGAGCCAGACAGGGGCTAACACTGAAGCTTTCTTT
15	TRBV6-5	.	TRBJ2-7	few	CASSRPGYGSYEQYF	TGTGCCAGCAGCCGCCCAGGGTACGGCTCCTACGAGCAGTACTTC
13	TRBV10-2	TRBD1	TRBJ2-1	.	CASSLDRENEQFF	TGCGCCAGCAGTCTGGACAGGGAGAATGAGCAGTTCTTC
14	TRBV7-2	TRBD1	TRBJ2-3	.	CASGTGVGADTQYF	TGTGCCAGCGGGACAGGGGTAGGCGCAGATACGCAGTATTTT
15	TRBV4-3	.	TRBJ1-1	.	CASSQDRRAYTEAFF	TGCGCCAGCAGCCAAGATAGGCGGGCCTACACTGAAGCTTTCTTT
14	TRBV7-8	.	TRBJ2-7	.	CASSSTEYTFEQYF	TGTGCCAGCAGCTCGACAGAGTATACCTTCGAGCAGTACTTC
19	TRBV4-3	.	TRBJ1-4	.	CASSQDVPLGADVNEKLFF	TGCGCCAGCAGCCAAGATGTCCCATTGGGGGCCGACGTTAATGAAAAACTGTTTTTT
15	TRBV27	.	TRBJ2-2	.	CASSFGLFTAGELFF	TGTGCCAGCAGTTTCGGACTATTCACGGCCGGGGAGCTGTTTTTT
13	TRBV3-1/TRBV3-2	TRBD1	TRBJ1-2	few	CASSQGDSYGYTF	TGTGCCAGCAGCCAAGGGGACAGCTATGGCTACACCTTC
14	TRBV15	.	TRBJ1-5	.	CATGLRTANQPQHF	TGTGCCACCGGGCTACGGACAGCAAATCAGCCCCAGCATTTT
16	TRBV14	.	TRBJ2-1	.	CASSLGGAGGIKWQFF	TGTGCCAGCAGCCTGGGCGGGGCAGGGGGAATAAAGTGGCAGTTCTTC
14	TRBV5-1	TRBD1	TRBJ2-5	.	CASSHRQGGETQYF	TGCGCCAGCAGCCACCGACAGGGGGGTGAGACCCAGTACTTC
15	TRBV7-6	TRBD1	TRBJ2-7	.	CASSLTRQGANEQYF	TGTGCCAGCAGCTTAACAAGACAGGGGGCGAACGAGCAGTACTTC
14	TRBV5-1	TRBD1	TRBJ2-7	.	CASSLEQGGGEQYF	TGCGCCAGCAGCTTGGAACAGGGGGGAGGCGAGCAGTACTTC
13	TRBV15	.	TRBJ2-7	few	CATSRDRVYEQYF	TGTGCCACCAGCAGAGACAGGGTCTACGAGCAGTACTTC
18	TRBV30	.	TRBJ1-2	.	CAWSDPQGALTAYYGYTF	TGTGCCTGGAGTGACCCCCAAGGGGCCCTCACCGCCTACTATGGCTACACCTTC
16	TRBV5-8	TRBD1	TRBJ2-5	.	CASRARDRGFWETQYF	TGTGCCAGCAGAGCCCGGGACAGGGGTTTTTGGGAGACCCAGTACTTC
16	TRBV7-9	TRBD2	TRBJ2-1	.	CASSLAGAGPYNEQFF	TGTGCCAGCAGCTTAGCGGGAGCGGGACCCTACAATGAGCAGTTCTTC
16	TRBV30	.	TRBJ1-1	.	CAWSGRSQSQWVEAFF	TGTGCCTGGAGCGGGAGGAGTCAGTCCCAATGGGTGGAAGCTTTCTTT
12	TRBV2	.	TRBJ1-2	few	CASKEGDYGYTF	TGTGCCAGCAAAGAAGGGGATTATGGCTACACCTTC
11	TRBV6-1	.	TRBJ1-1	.	CASSDLTEAFF	TGTGCCAGCAGTGACCTGACAGAAGCTTTCTTT
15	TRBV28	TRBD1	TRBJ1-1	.	CASSLTGGGGTEAFF	TGTGCCAGCAGTTTGACAGGGGGCGGGGGCACTGAAGCTTTCTTT
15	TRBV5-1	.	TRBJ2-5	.	CASSWEAGPQETQYF	TGCGCCAGCAGCTGGGAGGCAGGCCCCCAGGAGACCCAGTACTTC
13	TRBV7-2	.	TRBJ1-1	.	CASSFTGNTEAFF	TGTGCCAGCAGTTTCACAGGGAACACTGAAGCTTTCTTT
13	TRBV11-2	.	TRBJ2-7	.	CASSPGVSYEQYF	TGTGCCAGCAGCCCGGGAGTCTCCTACGAGCAGTACTTC
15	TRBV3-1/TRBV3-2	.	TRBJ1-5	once	CASSQDLTPNQPQHF	TGTGCCAGCAGCCAAGATCTAACTCCAAATCAGCCCCAGCATTTT
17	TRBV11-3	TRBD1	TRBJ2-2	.	CASSLTSGGAYTGELFF	TGTGCCAGCAGCTTAACTTCAGGGGGCGCCTACACCGGGGAGCTGTTTTTT
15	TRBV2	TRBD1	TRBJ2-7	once	CASSPPGQGSYEQYF	TGTGCCAGCAGCCCCCCCGGACAGGGATCCTACGAGCAGTACTTC
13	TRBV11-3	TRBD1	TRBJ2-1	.	CASSSRTGNEQFF	TGTGCCAGCAGTTCCCGGACAGGGAATGAGCAGTTCTTC
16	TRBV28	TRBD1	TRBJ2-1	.	CASSPLDGQGTNEQFF	TGTGCCAGCAGTCCTCTTGACGGACAGGGGACAAATGAGCAGTTCTTC
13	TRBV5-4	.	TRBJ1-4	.	CASSTYRNEKLFF	TGTGCCAGCAGCACCTACAGGAATGAAAAACTGTTTTTT
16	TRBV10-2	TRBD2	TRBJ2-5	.	CASSETRLAGQETQYF	TGCGCCAGCAGTGAGACCCGACTAGCGGGGCAAGAGACCCAGTACTTC
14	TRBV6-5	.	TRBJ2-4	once	CASSPIIGSLDQYF	TGTGCCAGCAGTCCAATCATAGGATCGCTAGATCAGTACTTC
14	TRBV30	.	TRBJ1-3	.	CAWSAGYSGNTIYF	TGTGCCTGGAGTGCAGGATACTCTGGAAACACCATATATTTT
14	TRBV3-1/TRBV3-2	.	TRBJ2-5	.	CASSLYLSSETQYF	TGTGCCAGCAGTCTTTATTTATCGTCAGAGACCCAGTACTTC
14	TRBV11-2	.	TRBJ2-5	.	CASSLATSQETQYF	TGTGCCAGCAGCTTAGCAACAAGCCAAGAGACCCAGTACTTC
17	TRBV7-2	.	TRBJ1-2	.	CASSLAGREGPNYGYTF	TGTGCCAGCAGCTTAGCTGGCAGGGAGGGACCTAACTATGGCTACACCTTC
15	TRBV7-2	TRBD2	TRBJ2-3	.	CASSLSGGATDTQYF	TGTGCCAGCAGCTTAAGCGGGGGGGCCACAGATACGCAGTATTTT
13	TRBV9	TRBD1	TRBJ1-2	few	CASSEGTDYGYTF	TGTGCCAGCAGCGAGGGGACAGATTATGGCTACACCTTC
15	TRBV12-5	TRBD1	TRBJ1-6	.	CASGLGTGPQPPLHF	TGTGCTAGTGGTTTGGGGACAGGCCCACAACCACCCCTCCACTTT
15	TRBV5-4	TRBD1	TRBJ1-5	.	CASSLDRGTNQPQHF	TGTGCCAGCAGTTTGGACAGGGGGACGAATCAGCCCCAGCATTTT
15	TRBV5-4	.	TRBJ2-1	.	CASSHAASSYNEQFF	TGTGCCAGCAGCCACGCGGCGAGCTCCTACAATGAGCAGTTCTTC
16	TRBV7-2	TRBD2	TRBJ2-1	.	CASSLASSTSRNEQFF	TGTGCCAGCAGCTTAGCATCGTCGACTAGCAGGAATGAGCAGTTCTTC
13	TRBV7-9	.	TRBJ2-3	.	CASSFTGLGTQYF	TGTGCCAGCAGTTTTACAGGTCTAGGTACGCAGTATTTT
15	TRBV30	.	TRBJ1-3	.	CAWGGRVISGNTIYF	TGTGCCTGGGGGGGCAGGGTGATCTCTGGAAACACCATATATTTT